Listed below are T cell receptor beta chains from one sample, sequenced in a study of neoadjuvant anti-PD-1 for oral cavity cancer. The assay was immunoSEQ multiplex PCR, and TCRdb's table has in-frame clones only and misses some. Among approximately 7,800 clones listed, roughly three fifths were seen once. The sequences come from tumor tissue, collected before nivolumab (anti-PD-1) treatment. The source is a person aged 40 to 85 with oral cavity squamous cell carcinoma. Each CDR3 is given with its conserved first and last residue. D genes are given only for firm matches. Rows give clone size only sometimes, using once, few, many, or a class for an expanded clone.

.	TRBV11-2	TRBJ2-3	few	CASGGDTDTQYF	TGTGCCAGCGGAGGCGACACAGATACGCAGTATTTT
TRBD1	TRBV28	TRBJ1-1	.	CASSPLHRGGDTEAFF	TGTGCCAGCAGTCCTCTCCACAGGGGTGGGGACACTGAAGCTTTCTTT
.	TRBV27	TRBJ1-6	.	CASSLSLVIGSYNSPLHF	TGTGCCAGCAGTTTATCTCTCGTGATAGGCTCCTATAATTCACCCCTCCACTTT
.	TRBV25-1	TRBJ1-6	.	CAKSKRGACNSPLHF	TGTGCCAAGTCAAAACGGGGGGCATGCAATTCACCCCTCCACTTT
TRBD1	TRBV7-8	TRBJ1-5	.	CASSYPPGQQLNQPQHF	TGTGCCAGCAGCTACCCACCGGGACAGCAACTCAATCAGCCCCAGCATTTT
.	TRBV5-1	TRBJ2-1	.	CASSGGTPEQFF	TGCGCCAGCAGCGGTGGGACCCCTGAGCAGTTCTTC
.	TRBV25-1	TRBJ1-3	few	CASSEERTGNTIYF	TGTGCCAGCAGTGAAGAAAGAACTGGAAACACCATATATTTT
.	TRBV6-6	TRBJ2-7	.	CASSYSEDSSYEQYF	TGTGCCAGCAGTTACTCAGAGGACAGCTCCTACGAGCAGTACTTC
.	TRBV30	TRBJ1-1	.	CANSGRVEAFF	TGTGCCAACTCGGGGCGGGTTGAAGCTTTCTTT
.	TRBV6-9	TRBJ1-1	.	CASRLNTEAFF	TGTGCCAGCAGGCTGAACACTGAAGCTTTCTTT
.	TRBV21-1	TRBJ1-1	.	CASSPRLDRKAFF	TGTGCCAGCAGCCCCCGTTTAGACAGAAAAGCTTTCTTT
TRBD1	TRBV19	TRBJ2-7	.	CASSTSTGIAEQYF	TGTGCCAGTAGTACTTCGACAGGGATTGCGGAGCAGTACTTC
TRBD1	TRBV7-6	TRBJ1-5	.	CASSPQGGRDQPQHF	TGTGCCAGCAGCCCCCAGGGGGGGCGAGATCAGCCCCAGCATTTT
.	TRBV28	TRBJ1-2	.	CASTPQGYGYTF	TGTGCCAGCACCCCTCAGGGTTATGGCTACACCTTC
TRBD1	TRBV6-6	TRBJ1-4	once	CASSLTGIGEKLFF	TGTGCCAGCAGCCTGACAGGGATAGGTGAAAAACTGTTTTTT
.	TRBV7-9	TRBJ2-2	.	CASSPYPGGPTGELFF	TGTGCCAGCAGCCCGTACCCCGGGGGGCCCACCGGGGAGCTGTTTTTT
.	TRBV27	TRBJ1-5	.	CASSSFNQPQHF	TGTGCCAGCAGTTCTTTCAATCAGCCCCAGCATTTT
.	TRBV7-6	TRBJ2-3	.	CASSLGASGRGTDTQYF	TGTGCCAGCAGCTTAGGGGCGTCGGGGCGTGGCACAGATACGCAGTATTTT
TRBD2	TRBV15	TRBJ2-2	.	CATSRDRGAGGIGELFF	TGTGCCACCAGCAGAGATCGGGGGGCGGGGGGGATCGGGGAGCTGTTTTTT
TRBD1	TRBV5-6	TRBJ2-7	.	CASSRRWGQGFYEQYF	TGTGCCAGCAGTCGTAGGTGGGGACAGGGTTTCTACGAGCAGTACTTC
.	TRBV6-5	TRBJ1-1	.	CASRSAGRLNTEAFF	TGTGCCAGCAGGTCGGCAGGGAGGTTGAACACTGAAGCTTTCTTT
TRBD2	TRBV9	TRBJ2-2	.	CASSVGTSGGRVYGELFF	TGTGCCAGCAGCGTAGGAACTAGCGGGGGTCGGGTATACGGGGAGCTGTTTTTT